This TCR beta chain was sequenced for a study of PD-1 blockade in classical Hodgkin lymphoma (dated by TCRdb to about 2020). Broadly, across the study: The study used TCR beta sequencing and CyTOF to define a peripheral blood immune signature of response to PD-1 blockade in classical Hodgkin lymphoma. What the authors observed across the whole study: The study was limited to a single clinical trial cohort, and causes of repertoire differences, possibly disease activity or prior therapy, remained undefined. Baseline TCR diversity was reported to be lower in newly diagnosed patients than in healthy donors, and even lower in relapsed/refractory patients.

A note on this clone: The specificity of this receptor is unknown. The record has no base qualities; no much larger clone is one base away.

According to the study, the label for this sample's time point signals: newly diagnosed, previously untreated cHL patient sample. Using a Miltenyi CD8+ T cell isolation kit, CD8+ T cells were purified from thawed PBMCs through magnetic negative selection. As a comparison group for the relapsed/refractory trial patients, PBMCs from patients with newly diagnosed, previously untreated classical Hodgkin lymphoma were sequenced. Peripheral blood was collected in 8 mL Vacutainer Cell Preparation Tubes, from which PBMCs were isolated by centrifugation and then cryopreserved. Purified CD4+ and CD8+ fractions were prepared only for cases where an additional PBMC sample was available. Magnetically labelled cells were removed on LS columns in a quadroMACS separator, and the flow-through was collected as the purified fraction. Genomic DNA was extracted with the Qiagen DNeasy kit from unsorted PBMCs and from negatively selected CD4+ and CD8+ fractions. TCR beta CDR3 regions were subjected to amplification by immunoSEQ multiplex PCR with primers that anneal to V and J segments. A synthetic immune receptor repertoire was used to minimize amplification bias, and any residual bias was removed computationally once sequencing was done. Per the original workflow: Custom Python scripts were used to quantify repertoire diversity as the Shannon entropy index. Unsorted, CD4+ and CD8+ repertoires were examined separately, except in combined analyses, for which CD4+ and CD8+ sequences were merged in silico. The immuneACCESS repertoire file appears here via TCRdb, limited to in-frame rearrangements. These files lack a portion of the clones; in checked studies, under half of the deficit traces to unresolved V genes, and the cause of the others is not known. The D gene and trimming were derived from the DNA, and the V and J assignments and clone size from that table. The sample table shows 21,000 or so clones, and about 86% are seen once. The ten largest make up over 6% of the sample.

The germline V gene gives CDR1 as SGHVS and CDR2 as FQNEAQ. The CDR3 spans 15 residues, from the cysteine through the phenylalanine. Of all the DNA, just the CDR3 is kept, 45 bases in frame from base 1. V is cut by 3 bases and J by 2 bases, and the space between the germline ends is 12 bases. The receptor's source is a human donor with classical Hodgkin lymphoma. Sequencing used CD8+ T cells from blood. This sequence uses TRBV7-8 and TRBJ2-3; TRBD2 is perhaps the D gene, given 5 matching bases. The sequenced DNA is TGTGCCAGCAGCTTCTCTGGACTTTACACAGATACGCAGTATTTT. Its translation reads: CASSFSGLYTDTQYF.